The 15 T cell receptor beta chains in this list originate from one sample, sequenced in a study of blood T cell repertoires in COVID-19. Repertoires were generated with immunoSEQ multiplex PCR, while TCRdb's copy carries only in-frame clones and drops some. The sample holds around 100,000 clones, over 80% seen once. Sequencing was performed on peripheral blood. The receptors were sampled from a man at least 80 years old with acute or convalescent COVID-19.

The chain employs TRBV10-1 and TRBJ2-7, with D perhaps TRBD1 (6 bases). The CDR3 runs 15 residues. CDR1 is WNHNN, CDR2 SYGVQD, per germline (reference sequence). V was clipped by 6 bases and J by 2 bases, with 17 bases between them. The CDR3 loop reads CASSLQVGQTYEQYF. The CDR3 bases are TGCGCCAGCAGCCTCCAGGTAGGACAGACCTACGAGCAGTACTTC.

The chain employs TRBV5-1 and TRBJ2-2, with D possibly matching TRBD2 (6 bases). The V and J ends lost 3 bases and 8 bases respectively, with 11 bases between them. Germline lookup yields CDR1 SGHRS and CDR2 YFSETQ. This CDR3 spans 13 amino acids. The DNA for the CDR3 is TGCGCCAGCAGCTATGGAGGGGAGGGGGAGCTGTTTTTT. Its protein is CASSYGGEGELFF.

The chain recombines TRBV7-9 with TRBJ1-3; the D is unclear. Trimming removed 7 bases from V and 0 bases from J, with 13 bases in between. The CDR3 length is 15 residues. CDR1 is SEHNR and CDR2 is FQNEAQ in the germline V gene (reference sequence). The CDR3 DNA reads as TGTGCCAGCAACATTGTGGAGACCTCTGGAAACACCATATATTTT. Translation: CASNIVETSGNTIYF.

V gene TRBV28 combines with J gene TRBJ2-2, with TRBD2 as a possible D gene (6 bases). The CDR3 is 14 residues long. V lost 3 bases to trimming and J lost 6 bases, with 11 bases between them. Germline V gene data show CDR1 as MDHEN and CDR2 as SYDVKM. The CDR3 region has the DNA TGTGCCAGCAGTTTCGGCGGGATTGCCGGGGAGCTGTTTTTT. Amino acids: CASSFGGIAGELFF.

In its sample, this clone was seen once. The rearrangement uses TRBV18 and TRBJ1-2; 11 nucleotides agree with TRBD1. Germline lookup yields CDR1 KGHSH and CDR2 LQKENI. The V and J ends lost 6 bases and 2 bases, in that order; junction bases with no gene match: 2. The CDR3 extends over 14 amino acids. The DNA for the CDR3 is TGTGCCAGCTCCCGGGACAGGGGGAACTATGGCTACACCTTC. Amino acids: CASSRDRGNYGYTF.

This chain connects TRBV18 to TRBJ1-4; 8 bases map to TRBD1. The CDR3 is 16 amino acids. V was clipped by 5 bases and J by 1 base; unmatched bases: 6. The V gene's germline CDR1 is KGHSH and CDR2 LQKENI. The CDR3 spells CASSSDRGGTNEKLFF. CDR3 nucleotide sequence: TGTGCCAGCTCAAGTGACAGGGGCGGAACTAATGAAAAACTGTTTTTT.

This clone was seen more than once but under ten times. V usage is TRBV5-1 and J usage is TRBJ1-1; D is uncertain. CDR3 length: 13 residues. Germline assignment: CDR1 SGHRS and CDR2 YFSETQ. The ends were cut back, 0 bases at V and 8 bases at J, with 11 bases in the middle. This CDR3 is CASSLEARREAFF. The CDR3 bases are TGCGCCAGCAGCTTGGAGGCACGCAGGGAAGCTTTCTTT. The whole variable domain, filled in from reference TRBV5-1 and TRBJ1-1, reads KAGVTQTPRYLIKTRGQQVTLSCSPISGHRSVSWYQQTPGQGLQFLFEYFSETQRNKGNFPGRFSGRQFSNSRSEMNVSTLELGDSALYLCASSLEARREAFFGQGTRLTVV.

The V and J genes are TRBV14 and TRBJ2-1; D is ambiguous. V was shortened by 4 bases and J by 9 bases, with 10 bases between the two germline ends. Germline V gene data show CDR1 as SGHDN and CDR2 as FVKESK. The length of the CDR3 is 12 residues. The CDR3 DNA reads as TGTGCCAGCAGCCCCTCCTACGGTGAGCAGTTCTTC. Amino acid sequence: CASSPSYGEQFF.

The V and J genes are TRBV27 and TRBJ2-3; 7 bases match TRBD2. In germline, CDR1 is MNHEY, CDR2 SMNVEV (reference sequence). With V trimmed by 5 bases and J by 0 bases, 8 bases remained unmatched. The CDR3 consists of 16 residues. CDR3 region: CASSPWGGFSTDTQYF. Here the CDR3 DNA reads TGTGCCAGCAGTCCCTGGGGGGGTTTTAGCACAGATACGCAGTATTTT.

The rearrangement links TRBV19 to TRBJ1-2; 7 positions agree with TRBD1. The CDR3 totals 14 residues. Per germline, CDR1 LNHDA and CDR2 SQIVND (reference sequence). Trimming took 4 bases from V and 4 from J; bases not matched to a gene: 6. CDR3 nucleotide sequence: TGTGCCAGTAGTACAGCAGGGGGAGGCTATGGCTACACCTTC. Protein: CASSTAGGGYGYTF. The full variable domain, rest sourced from reference TRBV19 and TRBJ1-2, is DGGITQSPKYLFRKEGQNVTLSCEQNLNHDAMYWYRQDPGQGLRLIYYSQIVNDFQKGDIAEGYSVSREKKESFPLTVTSAQKNPTAFYLCASSTAGGGYGYTFGSGTRLTVV.

This clone occurred many times. The chain joins TRBV4-1 to TRBJ1-5; no clear D. Germline-derived CDR1 and CDR2 are MGHRA and YSYEKL. V gave up 6 bases and J gave up 2 bases, with 8 bases separating them. The CDR3 contains 13 residues. The CDR3 sequence is CASRGGRNQPQHF. DNA of the CDR3: TGCGCCAGCAGAGGAGGGCGCAATCAGCCCCAGCATTTT.

The chain uses TRBV6-5 and TRBJ2-2; the D gene is possibly TRBD2 (6 bases). V lost 7 bases and J 9 bases, leaving 9 bases between the germline ends. The CDR3 length is 11 residues. Germline V gene data show CDR1 as MNHEY and CDR2 as SVGAGI. The CDR3 loop is CASTGVRELFF. For the CDR3, the DNA is TGTGCCAGCACGGGAGTTAGGGAGCTGTTTTTT.

CDR3 sequence reads: CSGGLANNYNEQFF. As DNA, the CDR3 is TGCAGCGGGGGACTAGCGAATAATTACAATGAGCAGTTCTTC. The chain employs TRBV29-1 and TRBJ2-1; 10 bases agree with TRBD2. The CDR3 loop spans 14 amino acids. V gave up 7 bases and J gave up 4 bases; unmatched junction bases: 7. The V gene's germline CDR1 is SQVTM and CDR2 ANQGSEA.

The rearrangement uses TRBV13 and TRBJ2-3, with D hard to call. Trimming took 3 bases from V and 4 from J, leaving 8 bases between them. The CDR3 runs 13 residues. Germline V lookup: CDR1 PRHDT, CDR2 FYEKMQ (reference sequence). CDR3 protein: CASSFPSSDTQYF. DNA for the CDR3: TGTGCCAGCAGCTTCCCGAGTTCAGATACGCAGTATTTT.

The chain combines TRBV15 with TRBJ1-6; D is ambiguous. V was cut by 5 bases and J by 8 bases, with 10 bases left in between. The CDR3 covers 13 residues. The germline V gene has CDR1 LNHNV and CDR2 YYDKDF (reference sequence). The DNA for the CDR3 is TGTGCCACCAGCGTGAGGGAGGATTCACCCCTCCACTTT. This translates into CATSVREDSPLHF.